This TCR beta chain was sequenced during a study of cytomegalovirus exposure and HLA in healthy donors. Study results and limitations: Several of the most significant clusters appeared, in a later analysis, to be linked to common viral pathogens. Confirmation in vitro established that a few CMV-associated chains were specific for CMV antigens. In a later analysis, V- and J-gene trimming of beta chains associated with a DCLRE1C missense variant, replicated independently.

This clone was seen more than once but under ten times. Its target is not known. PCR was performed using 60 Vbeta and 13 Jbeta primers. Authors' analysis steps: In a later analysis, the count reached about 75 million unique TCR beta chains, with 8.5 million to 14 million shared. Measured with immunoSEQ multiplex PCR; TCRdb has only the in-frame clones, and not every one. The V and J calls and clone size were taken over from that table, and D and trimming were inferred from the DNA. The profile covers some 51,000 clones, with approximately 80% appearing a single time and about 2.3% taken by the ten largest. The origin of this receptor is a female donor in good health and CMV-seronegative. The sample consisted of PBMCs.

The CDR3 DNA sequence: TGTGCCAGCGTCGGGGGACCCCAGCATTTT. Residues: CASVGGPQHF. This sequence joins TRBV7-9 and TRBJ1-5; TRBD1 is a possible D gene (5 bases). This CDR3 has 10 amino acids. The germline V and J ends were trimmed by 8 bases and 10 bases, with 9 bases remaining between them. Germline assignment: CDR1 SEHNR and CDR2 FQNEAQ (reference sequence).